Listed below are T cell receptor beta chains from one sample, sequenced in a study of breast tumors, draining lymph nodes, adjacent tissues. TCRdb used MiXCR to reprocess the multiplex PCR reads, holding one entry per CDR3 protein. The sample records about 35,000 distinct CDR3 sequences, around a third being singletons. The specimen sequenced was breast tumor tissue. The receptors originated from a female donor with breast cancer. Some clones in this sample may be carry-over from other donors' samples. CDR3s include the opening cysteine and the closing phenylalanine or tryptophan. The D gene is left open where the match is weak. Some rows have no size entry. The others give once, few or many, or a class for an expanded clone.

18,.,TRBJ1-2,many,TRBV6-6,CASSYDQRQGGANYGYTF,TGTGCCAGCAGTTACGACCAGCGTCAGGGAGGCGCTAACTATGGCTACACCTTC
14,.,TRBJ1-4,many,TRBV7-9,CASSLDTGHEKLFF,TGTGCCAGCAGCTTAGACACCGGGCATGAAAAACTGTTTTTT
16,TRBD1,TRBJ2-3,.,TRBV12-3/TRBV12-4,CASSLGGQGARDTQYF,TGTGCCAGCAGTTTAGGGGGACAGGGGGCGAGAGATACGCAGTATTTT
15,.,TRBJ2-6,many,TRBV10-3,CAISDGGTGANVLTF,TGTGCCATCAGTGATGGTGGCACTGGGGCCAACGTCCTGACTTTC
13,.,TRBJ2-7,many,TRBV2,CASRGTQTYEQYF,TGTGCCAGCAGGGGAACTCAGACCTACGAGCAGTACTTC
14,.,TRBJ1-5,many,TRBV12-3/TRBV12-4,CASRATQANQPQHF,TGTGCCAGCAGGGCGACACAAGCCAATCAGCCCCAGCATTTT
20,TRBD2,TRBJ2-4,.,TRBV4-3,CASSQDGLVAGVGAKNIQYF,TGCGCCAGCAGCCAAGATGGGTTGGTAGCGGGAGTAGGAGCCAAAAACATTCAGTACTTC
11,.,TRBJ2-3,many,TRBV7-9,CASSTGPSQYF,TGTGCCAGCAGCACGGGCCCGTCGCAGTATTTT
14,.,TRBJ2-3,medium-sized,TRBV20-1,CSAARRDGTDTQYF,TGCAGTGCTGCCAGGAGGGATGGCACAGATACGCAGTATTTT
16,TRBD2,TRBJ2-3,many,TRBV20-1,CSALLGGRALTDTQYF,TGCAGTGCCCTTCTCGGCGGGAGGGCCCTCACAGATACGCAGTATTTT
15,TRBD1,TRBJ1-2,.,TRBV28,CASSNRQGRSHGYTF,TGTGCCAGCAGTAATCGACAGGGGAGAAGCCATGGCTACACATTC
14,.,TRBJ2-3,few,TRBV5-6,CASGTRHGTDTQYF,TGTGCCAGCGGCACTCGACACGGCACAGATACGCAGTATTTT
14,.,TRBJ2-5,medium-sized,TRBV4-1,CASSPTPGWETQYF,TGCGCCAGCAGCCCCACCCCAGGGTGGGAGACCCAGTACTTC
14,TRBD1,TRBJ1-2,many,TRBV5-4,CASSFLTGDYGYTF,TGTGCCAGCAGCTTCCTCACAGGGGACTATGGCTACACCTTC
14,TRBD2,TRBJ2-7,.,TRBV6-2/TRBV6-3,CASTSSGSSYEQYF,TGTGCCAGCACTTCTAGCGGGAGCTCCTACGAGCAGTACTTC
14,.,TRBJ1-6,.,TRBV20-1,CSARTGGWNSPLHF,TGCAGTGCTAGAACCGGGGGGTGGAATTCACCCCTCCACTTT
13,TRBD2,TRBJ2-5,many,TRBV14,CASRPSGPVAQYF,TGTGCCAGCAGACCTAGCGGCCCGGTGGCCCAGTACTTC
14,TRBD2,TRBJ2-1,many,TRBV20-1,CSAQTSGGAYEQFF,TGCAGTGCCCAGACTAGCGGGGGGGCCTATGAGCAGTTCTTC
15,.,TRBJ2-2,many,TRBV6-2/TRBV6-3,CASSLRGQNTGELFF,TGTGCCAGCAGCCTACGTGGGCAGAACACCGGGGAGCTGTTTTTT
13,.,TRBJ1-5,many,TRBV24-1,CATSNGANQPQHF,TGTGCCACCAGTAACGGAGCCAATCAGCCCCAGCATTTT
14,.,TRBJ2-7,large,TRBV2,CASSEAPTSNEQYF,TGTGCCAGCAGTGAAGCCCCGACTAGTAACGAGCAGTACTTC
12,.,TRBJ2-5,.,TRBV20-1,CSASSGLETQYF,TGCAGTGCTAGTTCCGGGTTGGAGACCCAGTACTTC
20,.,TRBJ2-6,.,TRBV5-5,CASSRYQEGGLSSGANVLTF,TGTGCCAGCAGCCGATACCAGGAGGGGGGATTAAGCTCTGGGGCCAACGTCCTGACTTTC
15,.,TRBJ2-3,many,TRBV20-1,CSAVGREESTDTQYF,TGCAGTGCTGTGGGCCGAGAAGAGAGCACAGATACGCAGTATTTT
14,.,TRBJ1-2,many,TRBV7-2,CASVDRRVNYGYTF,TGTGCCAGCGTCGACCGAAGGGTTAACTATGGCTACACCTTC
16,TRBD2,TRBJ2-5,many,TRBV19,CASSTGTSGTLGTQYF,TGTGCCAGTAGTACCGGGACTAGCGGGACGCTGGGGACCCAGTACTTC
13,TRBD1,TRBJ1-2,few,TRBV19,CASSTGPHYGYTF,TGTGCCAGCTCGACAGGGCCCCACTATGGCTACACCTTC
16,.,TRBJ2-7,many,TRBV6-6,CASSYPYAEQGYEQYF,TGTGCCAGCAGTTACCCCTATGCCGAACAGGGCTACGAGCAGTACTTC
14,.,TRBJ2-7,.,TRBV7-2,CASSLATGVGEQYF,TGTGCCAGCAGCTTAGCTACGGGAGTCGGTGAGCAGTACTTC
13,.,TRBJ1-2,many,TRBV5-4,CASSQDANYGYTF,TGTGCCAGCAGTCAGGACGCTAACTATGGCTACACCTTC
12,.,TRBJ2-3,many,TRBV20-1,CSGELGTDTQYF,TGCAGTGGGGAGTTGGGCACAGATACGCAGTATTTT
15,TRBD2,TRBJ2-7,many,TRBV19,CASSVGLAITYEQYF,TGTGCCAGTAGTGTGGGACTAGCGATTACCTACGAGCAGTACTTC
17,TRBD1,TRBJ2-2,many,TRBV5-1,CASSLQRRQGDTGELFF,TGCGCCAGCAGCTTGCAACGCCGACAGGGAGACACCGGGGAGCTGTTTTTT
14,TRBD2,TRBJ2-3,many,TRBV29-1,CSVASGRAPDTQYF,TGCAGCGTTGCTAGCGGGAGGGCCCCAGATACGCAGTATTTT
16,.,TRBJ2-1,once,TRBV7-9,CAGSLVTPLVPNEQFF,TGTGCCGGCAGCTTAGTGACCCCTTTGGTACCCAATGAACAGTTCTTC
14,TRBD1,TRBJ2-7,.,TRBV5-8,CASTYRDSSYEQYF,TGTGCCAGCACTTACCGGGACAGCTCCTACGAGCAGTACTTC
14,TRBD1,TRBJ1-4,.,TRBV3-1,CASSHGQGAEKLFF,TGTGCCAGCAGCCACGGACAGGGGGCTGAAAAACTGTTTTTT
16,.,TRBJ2-3,once,TRBV6-2/TRBV6-3,CASSGRTESSRDTQYF,TGTGCCAGCAGTGGTCGGACGGAGAGTAGCAGAGATACGCAGTATTTT
12,.,TRBJ2-2,.,TRBV4-2,CASSQDTGEPFF,TGTGCCAGCAGCCAAGACACCGGGGAGCCGTTCTTT
15,TRBD2,TRBJ2-3,.,TRBV5-4,CASSAGLVSTDTQYF,TGTGCCAGCAGCGCCGGACTAGTTAGCACAGATACGCAGTATTTT
13,.,TRBJ2-7,.,TRBV30,CAFLRDGGHEQYF,TGTGCCTTCCTCCGGGACGGGGGGCACGAGCAGTACTTC
17,TRBD1,TRBJ2-1,.,TRBV25-1,CASSDTRTGGAYNEQFF,TGTGCCAGCAGTGACACTAGGACAGGGGGGGCCTACAATGAGCAGTTCTTC
13,TRBD1,TRBJ2-5,.,TRBV2,CATLDRGQETQYF,TGTGCCACATTAGACAGGGGGCAAGAGACCCAGTACTTC
14,TRBD1,TRBJ2-3,many,TRBV5-1,CASSSTGGRDTQYF,TGCGCCAGCAGCTCTACAGGGGGCAGGGATACGCAGTATTTT
13,.,TRBJ1-2,many,TRBV5-4,CASSLQAGSGYTF,TGTGCCAGCAGCTTGCAGGCAGGTTCTGGCTACACCTTC
16,TRBD2,TRBJ2-7,medium-sized,TRBV7-2,CASSLGPTSVIYEQYF,TGTGCCAGCAGCTTAGGTCCGACTAGCGTCATATACGAGCAGTACTTC
14,TRBD1,TRBJ2-2,many,TRBV19,CATRTGGSTGELFF,TGTGCCACTCGGACAGGGGGCAGCACCGGGGAGCTGTTTTTT
14,TRBD1,TRBJ1-2,many,TRBV28,CASSRDRGVYGYTF,TGTGCCAGCAGCCGTGACAGGGGAGTCTATGGCTACACCTTC
15,TRBD1,TRBJ2-7,medium-sized,TRBV12-3/TRBV12-4,CASSFGTGLFYEQYF,TGTGCCAGCAGTTTTGGGACAGGGCTATTCTACGAGCAGTACTTC
15,.,TRBJ2-6,many,TRBV5-8,CASTAGLSGANVLTF,TGTGCCAGCACGGCAGGGTTGTCTGGGGCCAACGTCCTGACTTTC
13,TRBD1,TRBJ2-1,many,TRBV11-3,CASSLVGGGVQFF,TGTGCCAGCAGCTTAGTAGGGGGCGGCGTGCAGTTCTTC
10,.,TRBJ2-3,large,TRBV20-1,CSAAGDTQYF,TGCAGCGCCGCAGGCGATACGCAGTATTTT
13,.,TRBJ2-1,many,TRBV12-3/TRBV12-4,CASSPGTSRPQFF,TGTGCCAGCAGCCCCGGGACCTCCAGACCGCAGTTCTTC
12,.,TRBJ2-7,many,TRBV7-9,CASSFEGDEQYF,TGTGCCAGCAGCTTTGAGGGGGACGAGCAGTACTTC
12,.,TRBJ2-5,medium-sized,TRBV20-1,CSARDDTETQYF,TGCAGTGCTAGAGATGATACGGAGACCCAGTACTTC
13,.,TRBJ2-7,many,TRBV7-2,CASSLTDSYEQYF,TGTGCCAGCAGCTTAACGGATTCCTACGAGCAGTACTTC
14,TRBD1,TRBJ1-4,many,TRBV20-1,CSARAGGRGEKLFF,TGCAGTGCCAGGGCAGGGGGCCGAGGGGAAAAACTGTTTTTT
17,.,TRBJ2-3,.,TRBV3-1,CASSHRPTGPNTDTQYF,TGTGCCAGCAGCCATAGACCAACAGGGCCCAACACAGATACGCAGTATTTT
15,TRBD2,TRBJ2-5,many,TRBV7-8,CASSSGLAAQETQYF,TGTGCCAGCAGCTCGGGACTAGCGGCTCAAGAGACCCAGTACTTC
17,TRBD1,TRBJ1-6,.,TRBV19,CASSIGTGTGDNSPLHF,TGTGCCAGTAGTATAGGTACCGGGACAGGGGATAATTCACCCCTCCACTTT